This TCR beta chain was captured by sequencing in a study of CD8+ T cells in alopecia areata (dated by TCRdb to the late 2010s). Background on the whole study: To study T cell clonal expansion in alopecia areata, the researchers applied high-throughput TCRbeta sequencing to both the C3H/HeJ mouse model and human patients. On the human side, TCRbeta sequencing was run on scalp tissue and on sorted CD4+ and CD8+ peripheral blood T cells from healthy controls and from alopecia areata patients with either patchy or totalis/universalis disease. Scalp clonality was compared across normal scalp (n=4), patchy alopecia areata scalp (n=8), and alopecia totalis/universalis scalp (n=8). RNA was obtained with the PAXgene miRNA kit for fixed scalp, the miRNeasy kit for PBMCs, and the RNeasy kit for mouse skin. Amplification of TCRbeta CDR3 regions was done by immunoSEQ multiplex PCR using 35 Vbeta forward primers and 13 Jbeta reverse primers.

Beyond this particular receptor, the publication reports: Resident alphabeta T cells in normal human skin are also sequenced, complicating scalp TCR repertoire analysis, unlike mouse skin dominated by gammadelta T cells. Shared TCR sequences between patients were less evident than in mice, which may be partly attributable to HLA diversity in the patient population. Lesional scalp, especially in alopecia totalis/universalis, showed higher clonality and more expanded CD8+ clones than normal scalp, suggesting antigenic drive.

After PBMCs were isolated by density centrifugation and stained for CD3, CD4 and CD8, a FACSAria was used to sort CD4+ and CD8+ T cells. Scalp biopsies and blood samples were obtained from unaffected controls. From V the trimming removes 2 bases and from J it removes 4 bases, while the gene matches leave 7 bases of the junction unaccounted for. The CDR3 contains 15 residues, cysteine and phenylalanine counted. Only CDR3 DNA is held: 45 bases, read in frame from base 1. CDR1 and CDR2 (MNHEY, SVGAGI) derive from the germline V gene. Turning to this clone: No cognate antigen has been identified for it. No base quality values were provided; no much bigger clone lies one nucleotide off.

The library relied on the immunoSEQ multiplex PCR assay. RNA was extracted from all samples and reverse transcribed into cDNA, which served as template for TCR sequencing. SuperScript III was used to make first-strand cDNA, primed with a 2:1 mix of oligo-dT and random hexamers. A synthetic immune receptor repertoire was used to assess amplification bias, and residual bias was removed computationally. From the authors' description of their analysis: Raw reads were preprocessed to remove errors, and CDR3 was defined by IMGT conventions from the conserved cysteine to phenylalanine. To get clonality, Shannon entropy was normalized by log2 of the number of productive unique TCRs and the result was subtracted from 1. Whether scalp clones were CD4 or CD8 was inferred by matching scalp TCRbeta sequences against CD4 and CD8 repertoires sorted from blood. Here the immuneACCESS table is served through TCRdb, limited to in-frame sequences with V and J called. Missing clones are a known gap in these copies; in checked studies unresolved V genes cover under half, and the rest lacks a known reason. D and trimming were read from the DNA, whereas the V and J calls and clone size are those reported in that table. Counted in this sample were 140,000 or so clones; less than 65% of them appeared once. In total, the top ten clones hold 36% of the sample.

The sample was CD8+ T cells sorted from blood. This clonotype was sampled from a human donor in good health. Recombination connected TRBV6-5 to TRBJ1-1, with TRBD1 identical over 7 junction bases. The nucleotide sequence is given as TGTGCCAGCAGTTACGCCGTCGCAGGGGGCACTGAAGCTTTCTTT. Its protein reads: CASSYAVAGGTEAFF.